These 2 T cell receptor beta chains share one sample of origin, sequenced in a study of blood T cell repertoires in COVID-19. Profiled with immunoSEQ multiplex PCR; TCRdb holds only in-frame clones, not every one. The sample includes about 480,000 clones, 88% of them seen just once. The material sequenced was peripheral blood. Receptor source: a woman between 50 and 59 years old with COVID-19, enrolled during active disease.

The J gene is TRBJ2-7, the V gene TRBV5-6, with unresolved D. This CDR3 spans 11 amino acids. Trimming removed 0 bases from V and 5 bases from J, with 3 bases in between. Germline CDR1 and CDR2: SGHDT and YYEEEE. The CDR3 reads CASSLEHEQYF. The CDR3 bases are TGTGCCAGCAGCTTGGAGCACGAGCAGTACTTC.

The rearrangement uses TRBV5-6 and TRBJ1-2; perhaps TRBD1 as D (5 bases). This CDR3 is 14 amino acids long. Trimming cost V 4 bases and J 6 bases, with 16 bases left between them. CDR1 is SGHDT and CDR2 is YYEEEE in the germline V gene. The chain's CDR3 is CASSPPDGGDGYTF. The DNA for the CDR3 is TGTGCCAGCAGCCCTCCCGATGGGGGGGATGGCTACACCTTC.